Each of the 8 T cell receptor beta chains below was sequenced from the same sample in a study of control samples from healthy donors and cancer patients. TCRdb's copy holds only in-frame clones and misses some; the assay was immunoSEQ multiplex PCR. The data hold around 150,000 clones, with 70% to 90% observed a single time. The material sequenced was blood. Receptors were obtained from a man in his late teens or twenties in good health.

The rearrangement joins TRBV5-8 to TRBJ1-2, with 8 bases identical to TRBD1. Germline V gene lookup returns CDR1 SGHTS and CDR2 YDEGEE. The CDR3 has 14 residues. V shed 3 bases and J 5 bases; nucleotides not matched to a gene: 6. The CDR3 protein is CASSSGQGQYGYTF. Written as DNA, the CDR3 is TGTGCCAGCAGCTCTGGACAGGGCCAATATGGCTACACCTTC.

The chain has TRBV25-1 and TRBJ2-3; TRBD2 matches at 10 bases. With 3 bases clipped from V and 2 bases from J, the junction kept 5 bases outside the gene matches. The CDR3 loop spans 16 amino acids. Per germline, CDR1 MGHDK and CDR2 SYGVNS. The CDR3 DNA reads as TGTGCCAGCAGTGACCGAGCGGGGGGGCTCACAGATACGCAGTATTTT. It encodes CASSDRAGGLTDTQYF.

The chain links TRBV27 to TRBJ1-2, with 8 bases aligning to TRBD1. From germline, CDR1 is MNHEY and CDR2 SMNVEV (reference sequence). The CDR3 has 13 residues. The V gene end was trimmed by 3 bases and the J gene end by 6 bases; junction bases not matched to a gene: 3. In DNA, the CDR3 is TGTGCCAGCAGTTTTCCAGGGGGCGATGGCTACACCTTC. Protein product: CASSFPGGDGYTF.

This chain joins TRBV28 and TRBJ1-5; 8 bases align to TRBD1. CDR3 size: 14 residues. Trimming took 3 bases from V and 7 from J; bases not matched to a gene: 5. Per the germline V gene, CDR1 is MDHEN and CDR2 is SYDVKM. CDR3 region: CASSLRTGRQPQHF. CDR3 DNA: TGTGCCAGCAGTTTGCGGACAGGGAGACAGCCCCAGCATTTT.

The CDR3 region has the DNA TGTGCCAGCAGCGAAGCCCCCCGGGGGGGTCAAGAGACCCAGTACTTC. Amino acids: CASSEAPRGGQETQYF. The chain employs TRBV9 and TRBJ2-5; 8 bases map to TRBD2. The ends lost 3 bases at V and 2 bases at J; junction bases unmatched: 9. The germline V gene encodes CDR1 SGDLS and CDR2 YYNGEE. The CDR3 covers 16 residues.

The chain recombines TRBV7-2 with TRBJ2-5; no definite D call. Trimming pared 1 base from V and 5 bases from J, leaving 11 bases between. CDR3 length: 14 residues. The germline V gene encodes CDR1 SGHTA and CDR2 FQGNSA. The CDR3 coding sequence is TGTGCCAGCAGCTTAGATTGGCGGCGGGAGACCCAGTACTTC. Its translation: CASSLDWRRETQYF.

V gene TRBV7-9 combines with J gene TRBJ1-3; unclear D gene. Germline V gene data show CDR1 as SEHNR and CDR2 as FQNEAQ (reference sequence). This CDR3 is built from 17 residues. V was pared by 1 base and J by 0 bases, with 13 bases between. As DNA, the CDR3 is TGTGCCAGCAGCTTAGAAAAGACTGACGCCTCTGGAAACACCATATATTTT. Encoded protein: CASSLEKTDASGNTIYF.

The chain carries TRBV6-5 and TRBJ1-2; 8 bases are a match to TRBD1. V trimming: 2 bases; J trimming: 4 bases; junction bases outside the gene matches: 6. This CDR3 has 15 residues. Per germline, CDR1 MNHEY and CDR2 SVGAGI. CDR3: CASSYGQGGLYGYTF. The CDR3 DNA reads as TGTGCCAGCAGTTACGGACAGGGAGGACTCTATGGCTACACCTTC.